This T cell receptor beta chain was observed in a study of OX40 agonist ivuxolimab in advanced cancers. Regarding the study as a whole: Compared with CD4+, CD8+ T cells on average had more expanded clones.

V was cut by 10 bases and J by 3 bases, with 15 bases left in between. This CDR3 contains 13 residues. Germline-derived CDR1 and CDR2 are MNHNS and SASEGT. Repertoires were generated with immunoSEQ multiplex PCR, while TCRdb's copy carries only in-frame clones and drops some. This table holds 80,000 or so clones, approximately 80% found once. Points on this clone: Its antigen remains unknown.

The chain links TRBV6-1 to TRBJ2-5; D is uncertain. The clonotype comes from an adult with an advanced solid tumor such as melanoma, head and neck, liver or kidney cancer. This specimen was CD4+ or CD8+ T cells sorted from blood, taken in a trial of the OX40 agonist ivuxolimab. CDR3 bases: TGTGCCACCACACGTCTAGGTAAAGAGACCCAGTACTTC. It specifies CATTRLGKETQYF.